This T cell receptor beta chain stems from a study of Ad26.COV2.S vaccination and SARS-CoV-2 variants. The CDR3 contains 15 residues. Losses at the gene ends were 5 bases for V and 1 base for J; bases not matched to a gene: 2. Germline CDR1 reads SNHLY; CDR2 reads FYNNEI. As for treatment: 15 to 20 received Ad26.COV2.S at low or high dose, single or two shots; 5 received placebo; per-sample allocation not given. Repertoires come from day 63 after the first vaccine or placebo injection. Concerning this clone itself: What it binds is not known.

Study-wide results and limits: Vaccine recipients showed a spike-specific TCR breadth that was higher than in placebo recipients.

The protocol was immunoSEQ multiplex PCR, while the TCRdb copy is restricted to in-frame clones and leaves out a portion. The repertoire holds hundreds of thousands of clones, around nine tenths seen once, with approximately 3.6% in the top ten. J is TRBJ2-2 and V is TRBV2; 9 positions match TRBD1. This sample comprised peripheral blood, obtained in a trial of Ad26.COV2.S vaccine versus placebo. The TCR originated in a person aged 18-65 years who received the Ad26.COV2.S COVID-19 vaccine or a placebo. Here the CDR3 reads CASSRGQGNTGELFF. The CDR3 DNA sequence: TGTGCCAGCAGTAGGGGACAGGGGAACACCGGGGAGCTGTTTTTT.